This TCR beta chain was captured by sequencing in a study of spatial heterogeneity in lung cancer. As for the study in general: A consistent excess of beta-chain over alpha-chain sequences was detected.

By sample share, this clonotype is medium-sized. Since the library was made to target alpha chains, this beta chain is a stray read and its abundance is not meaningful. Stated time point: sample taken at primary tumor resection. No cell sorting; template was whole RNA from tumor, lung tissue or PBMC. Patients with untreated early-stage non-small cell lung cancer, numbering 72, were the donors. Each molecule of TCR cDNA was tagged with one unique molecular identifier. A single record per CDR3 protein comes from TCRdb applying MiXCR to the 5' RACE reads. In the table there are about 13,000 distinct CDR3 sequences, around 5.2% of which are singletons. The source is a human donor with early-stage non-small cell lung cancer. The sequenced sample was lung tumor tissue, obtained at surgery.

The CDR3 bases are TGCAGCGTTGGTGTTAGGGGTGAGCAGTTCTTC. Protein sequence: CSVGVRGEQFF. The chain joins TRBV29-1 to TRBJ2-1; D perhaps matches TRBD1 (5 bases). The germline V gene encodes CDR1 SQVTM and CDR2 ANQGSEA. The CDR3 is made up of 11 amino acids. V gave up 4 bases and J gave up 9 bases, with 10 bases separating them.